Following are 18 T cell receptor beta chains from one sample sequenced in a study of prognosis after radiotherapy for stage I lung cancer. The authors amplified TCR beta CDR3 from genomic DNA using two-round multiplex PCR. The use of primers specific to each TRBV and TRBJ gene characterized first-round PCR. TCRdb processed the multiplex PCR reads anew with MiXCR; each CDR3 protein has one entry. The repertoire includes around 56,000 distinct CDR3 sequences, more than 25% of them detected once, and 6% to 9% sits in the top ten. The source was PBMCs, collected before or after stereotactic body radiation therapy (not recorded which). These receptors originate from a donor older than 45 with non-small cell lung cancer.

The sample holds many counts of this clonotype. The V and J genes are TRBV20-1 and TRBJ1-2; a weak D match, TRBD1 (6 bases). Per germline, CDR1 DFQATT and CDR2 SNEGSKA (reference sequence). V shed 3 bases and J shed 5 bases, with 10 bases lying between them. The CDR3 totals 12 residues. CDR3: CSASAQGYGYTF. CDR3 nucleotides: TGCAGTGCTAGTGCCCAGGGGTATGGCTACACCTTC.

Remarks on this clonotype: One base away lies a much larger clone, so this may be a sequencing read error. The CDR3 protein is CSARGSVNIKYF. Written as DNA, the CDR3 is TGCAGTGCTAGAGGCAGCGTCAACATTAAGTACTTC. The J gene is TRBJ2-4, the V gene TRBV20-1; D call uncertain. The CDR3 consists of 12 residues. CDR1 and CDR2 from the germline V gene are DFQATT and SNEGSKA (reference sequence).

This clonotype was observed at least ten times. The rearrangement uses TRBV2 and TRBJ2-5; D is undetermined. This CDR3 has 14 amino acids. Per the germline V gene, CDR1 is SNHLY and CDR2 is FYNNEI. Trimming cost V 7 bases and J 4 bases, with 16 bases left between them. DNA of the CDR3: TGTGCCAGCACCTTACTCATCTCAGGAGAGACCCAGTACTTC. The encoded protein is CASTLLISGETQYF.

This clonotype was seen many times. V and J are TRBV30 and TRBJ1-6; D ambiguous. This CDR3 is built from 16 residues. The germline V gene has CDR1 GTSNPN and CDR2 SVGIG (reference sequence). The V end lost 1 base, the J end lost 1 base, and 11 bases lay between the germline ends. CDR3 sequence: CAWSADSGSYNSPLHF. The CDR3 DNA is TGTGCCTGGAGTGCTGATTCGGGATCCTATAATTCACCCCTCCACTTT.

This clonotype was recorded many times. Its ends do not fully match the called genes, so a read error is possible. The gene calls are TRBV5-6 and TRBJ1-5, with 9 bases that match TRBD1. Germline V gene sequence: CDR1 SGHDT, CDR2 YYEEEE. The CDR3 is made up of 15 amino acids. The CDR3 region has the DNA TGTGCCAGCGGCTTGACAGGGGGTTACAATCAGCCCCAGCATTTT. Protein: CASGLTGGYNQPQHF.

This clonotype has ten or more counts. CDR3 residues: CASSLGGEYGYTF. The CDR3 region has the DNA TGCGCCAGCAGCTTGGGAGGGGAGTATGGCTACACCTTC. The V call is TRBV5-1, the J call TRBJ1-2; possibly TRBD1 for D (5 bases). There are 13 residues in the CDR3. Looked up from germline, CDR1 is SGHRS and CDR2 is YFSETQ. The ends were cut back, 0 bases at V and 5 bases at J, with 8 bases in the middle.

This clonotype was detected many times. This rearrangement joins TRBV5-1 to TRBJ2-3, with 8 nucleotides matching TRBD1. Germline V gene lookup returns CDR1 SGHRS and CDR2 YFSETQ. The CDR3 spans 14 residues. V shed 7 bases, J shed 3 bases, and the junction held 7 bases outside the gene matches. The CDR3 DNA reads as TGCGCCAGCGGTACAGGGGGTAGTACAGATACGCAGTATTTT. Translation: CASGTGGSTDTQYF.

Many counts were recorded for this clonotype. The chain recombines TRBV19 with TRBJ1-1; D remains ambiguous. Germline lookup yields CDR1 LNHDA and CDR2 SQIVND (reference sequence). This CDR3 is built from 14 residues. V lost 10 bases, J lost 0 bases, and 15 bases lay in between. The CDR3 protein is CATKKVFLNTEAFF. DNA of the CDR3: TGTGCCACCAAAAAGGTGTTTCTGAACACTGAAGCTTTCTTT.

This clonotype was observed a single time. A far bigger clonotype differs at one base, so this is likely a read error. V usage is TRBV6-2 or TRBV6-3 and J usage is TRBJ2-1; D tentatively reads TRBD1 or TRBD2 (5 bases each). This CDR3 region has 15 residues. Trimming took off 6 bases at V and 6 bases at J, with 18 bases between the two ends. Germline V gene lookup returns CDR1 MNHEY and CDR2 SVGEGT. CDR3 nucleotide sequence: TGTGCCAGCAGCCCCGGGGCTAGAGGTTTCAATGAGCAGTTCTTC. It codes for CASSPGARGFNEQFF.

The V gene is TRBV9, the J gene TRBJ2-1, with TRBD2 identical over 10 bases. CDR3 length: 16 amino acids. The germline V gene encodes CDR1 SGDLS and CDR2 YYNGEE. The ends lost 0 bases at V and 10 bases at J; junction bases unmatched: 10. CDR3 in DNA: TGTGCCAGCAGCGTAGGTTCCAGCGGGGGGGTGAGGGAGCAGTTCTTC. It yields the protein CASSVGSSGGVREQFF.

This clonotype was detected ten times or more. The chain uses TRBV29-1 and TRBJ1-2; 7 nucleotides line up with TRBD1. The CDR3 has 13 residues. With 3 bases clipped from V and 6 bases from J, the junction kept 7 bases outside the gene matches. Germline V CDR1 and CDR2: SQVTM, ANQGSEA. This CDR3 reads CSVEVQGENGYTF. The DNA of the CDR3 is TGCAGCGTTGAGGTTCAGGGGGAGAATGGCTACACCTTC. The full variable domain, its missing parts supplied by reference TRBV29-1 and TRBJ1-2, is SAVISQKPSRDICQRGTSLTIQCQVDSQVTMMFWYRQQPGQSLTLIATANQGSEATYESGFVIDKFPISRPNLTFSTLTVSNMSPEDSSIYLCSVEVQGENGYTFGSGTRLTVV.

In this sample, this clonotype turned up many times. The chain has TRBV9 and TRBJ1-6; 8 nucleotides match TRBD1. The CDR3 extends over 15 amino acids. Germline CDR1 and CDR2: SGDLS and YYNGEE. The J segment lost 7 bases and the V segment lost 1 base, leaving 4 bases of the junction unmatched. CDR3 DNA sequence: TGTGCCAGCAGCGTACTGGACAGGGCCAATTCACCCCTCCACTTT. Encoded protein: CASSVLDRANSPLHF.

This clonotype was recorded many times. The CDR3 DNA follows: TGTGCCAGCAGTATTAAGCCCTCTGGGGCCAACGTCCTGACTTTC. This sequence encodes CASSIKPSGANVLTF. The genes are TRBV6-1 and TRBJ2-6, with D unresolved. This CDR3 has 15 amino acids. Trimming removed 5 bases from V and 0 bases from J, with 8 bases in between. CDR1 and CDR2 from the germline V gene are MNHNS and SASEGT.

This clonotype was seen repeatedly, ten times or more. This chain links TRBV29-1 with TRBJ2-2; D is unresolved. The CDR3 is made up of 12 amino acids. V lost 5 bases and J lost 1, with 5 bases in between. The germline V gene has CDR1 SQVTM and CDR2 ANQGSEA. DNA of the CDR3: TGCAGCGTTATAGGGAACACCGGGGAGCTGTTTTTT. Its protein is CSVIGNTGELFF.

With respect to this clonotype: Since the CDR3 does not end with the conserved phenylalanine or tryptophan, this likely comes from a read error. This chain's CDR3 is CASNSTGTYEQYL. The CDR3 DNA reads TGTGCCAGCAATTCTACAGGGACCTACGAGCAGTACTTA. The chain combines TRBV12-3 or TRBV12-4 with TRBJ2-7; possible D gene TRBD1, 6 bases. V gave up 7 bases and J gave up 2 bases, with 12 bases separating them. This CDR3 is 13 amino acids long.

In this sample, this clonotype turned up many times. The V and J genes are TRBV4-3 and TRBJ2-7; D is perhaps TRBD2 (6 bases). The germline V gene has CDR1 LGHNA and CDR2 YSLEER. The CDR3 is made up of 17 amino acids. V gave up 0 bases and J gave up 1 base, with 16 bases separating them. CDR3: CASSQDGGMRGSYEQYF. The CDR3 region has the DNA TGCGCCAGCAGCCAAGATGGGGGGATGAGGGGTTCCTACGAGCAGTACTTC.

This clonotype was seen ten or more times. The chain uses TRBV11-2 and TRBJ2-3; D gene unclear. The germline V gene encodes CDR1 SGHAT and CDR2 FQNNGV. Trimming took off 7 bases at V and 1 base at J, with 12 bases between the two ends. This CDR3 contains 14 residues. The CDR3 spells CASKKQIGTDTQYF. The CDR3 DNA follows: TGTGCCAGCAAAAAACAAATCGGCACAGATACGCAGTATTTT.

Points on this clonotype: This may be a read error, as it is one base from a much larger clone. The chain carries TRBV18 and TRBJ1-1, with D maybe TRBD1 (6 bases). The length of the CDR3 is 15 residues. Germline V gene lookup returns CDR1 KGHSH and CDR2 LQKENI. The CDR3 coding sequence is TGTGCCAGCTCACGAGGACAGCTCATGAACACTGTAGCTTTCTTT. This sequence encodes CASSRGQLMNTVAFF.